This T cell receptor beta chain was recovered during a study of CD8 T cells in Susac syndrome. Reverse transcription used about 0.45 to 1 ug RNA and random hexamers. TCRdb called the immunoSEQ multiplex PCR reads again in MiXCR, with one record for every CDR3 protein. The sample consists of approximately 150,000 distinct CDR3 sequences, roughly 94% of them appearing once. The TCR originated in a human donor with multiple sclerosis. The sample taken for sequencing was CD4+ T cells from PBMCs.

The CDR3 coding sequence is TGTGCCTGGACCCAGCAAGGGCAGGGGAGGGAAAAACTGTTTTTT. Residues: CAWTQQGQGREKLFF. This sequence joins TRBV30 and TRBJ1-4, with D possibly matching TRBD1 (6 bases). Germline values: CDR1 GTSNPN, CDR2 SVGIG (reference sequence). Trimming cost V 4 bases and J 8 bases, with 20 bases left between them. This CDR3 spans 15 amino acids.